These 28 T cell receptor beta chains came from one sample sequenced in a study of vaccination effects on CD4 cells after COVID-19. Before sequencing, viral peptide pools were used by the ViraFEST assay to expand antigen-specific CD4+ T cells. After more than 9 days in culture, the CD4+ T cells were isolated. Prior SARS-CoV-2 infection was absent in the vaccine recipients, as shown by negative nucleocapsid antibodies. Some clones are missing from TCRdb's copy, which holds only in-frame ones; the method was immunoSEQ multiplex PCR. This table has 70,000 or so clones, 65% to 80% appearing once. The antigens for these receptors are not known. The sequencing used CD4+ T cells from PBMCs cultured with HCoV-NL63 spike peptides, collected before COVID-19 vaccination. The receptors were gathered from a human donor who received a COVID-19 vaccine.

The chain recombines TRBV5-1 with TRBJ2-3; 9 bases fit TRBD1. CDR3 length: 14 amino acids. Germline V lookup: CDR1 SGHRS, CDR2 YFSETQ. V lost 6 bases to trimming and J lost 8 bases; unmatched junction nucleotides: 10. CDR3 protein: CASIVGTGSGTQYF. The CDR3 nucleotides read TGCGCCAGCATTGTCGGGACAGGGAGTGGTACGCAGTATTTT. Drawing the rest from reference TRBV5-1 and TRBJ2-3, the complete variable domain is KAGVTQTPRYLIKTRGQQVTLSCSPISGHRSVSWYQQTPGQGLQFLFEYFSETQRNKGNFPGRFSGRQFSNSRSEMNVSTLELGDSALYLCASIVGTGSGTQYFGPGTRLTVL.

J is TRBJ1-5 and V is TRBV6-1, with a weak D call TRBD1 (6 bases). Germline CDR1 MNHNS, CDR2 SASEGT. CDR3 length equals 13 residues. V gave up 2 bases and J gave up 7 bases, with 9 bases separating them. The CDR3, as DNA: TGTGCCAGCAGTGAAAGGGGGTCCCAGCCCCAGCATTTT. This gives the protein CASSERGSQPQHF.

In its sample, this clone was seen a few times. V and J are TRBV30 and TRBJ1-5; D is undetermined. Germline loops: CDR1 GTSNPN, CDR2 SVGIG (reference sequence). This CDR3 spans 14 amino acids. The V end lost 0 bases, the J end lost 8 bases, and 14 bases lay between the germline ends. CDR3 sequence: CAWSVRPGREPQHF. CDR3 bases: TGTGCCTGGAGTGTCCGGCCAGGTAGGGAGCCCCAGCATTTT.

J is TRBJ2-2 and V is TRBV6-6; D not certain. The V end was cut by 9 bases, the J end by 7 bases, with 9 bases between. The germline CDR1 and CDR2 sequences are MNHNY and SVGAGI (reference sequence). The CDR3 runs 11 residues. The chain's CDR3 is CASTGIGELFF. In nucleotides, the CDR3 is TGTGCCAGTACCGGTATCGGGGAGCTGTTTTTT.

V usage is TRBV7-3 and J usage is TRBJ1-2; TRBD1 matches at 7 bases. The germline CDR1 and CDR2 sequences are SGHTA and FQGTGA. The V segment lost 0 bases and the J segment 7 bases; nucleotides outside the gene matches: 11. The CDR3 totals 16 residues. For the CDR3, the DNA is TGTGCCAGCAGCTTAACAGGGGGCGCTTATCGGGTTGGCTACACCTTC. It yields the protein CASSLTGGAYRVGYTF.

This chain links TRBV7-8 with TRBJ2-7; D is ambiguous. V was trimmed by 1 base and J by 7 bases, leaving 14 bases between them. Germline assignment: CDR1 SGHVS and CDR2 FQNEAQ. The CDR3 runs 14 residues. CDR3 amino acids: CASSLVEWGGEQYV. CDR3 sequence (DNA): TGTGCCAGCAGCTTAGTAGAATGGGGTGGGGAGCAGTACGTC.

This chain joins TRBV7-9 and TRBJ2-1; 7 bases align to TRBD1. CDR1 is SEHNR and CDR2 is FQNEAQ in the germline V gene (reference sequence). This CDR3 spans 15 amino acids. Trimming at V came to 5 bases and at J to 7 bases, leaving 11 bases not matched to a gene. The CDR3, as DNA: TGTGCCAGCAGCCCCGAGGGGGCGCGGGTGAATGAGCAGTTCTTC. Amino acid sequence: CASSPEGARVNEQFF. Full variable domain (missing parts from reference TRBV7-9 and TRBJ2-1): DTGVSQNPRHKITKRGQNVTFRCDPISEHNRLYWYRQTLGQGPEFLTYFQNEAQLEKSRLLSDRFSAERPKGSFSTLEIQRTEQGDSAMYLCASSPEGARVNEQFFGPGTRLTVL.

J is TRBJ1-4 and V is TRBV2; weak D call: TRBD1 (6 bases). Germline CDR1 is SNHLY and CDR2 is FYNNEI. Trimming stripped 4 bases from V and 7 bases from J, with 16 bases between. This CDR3 has 15 amino acids. CDR3 region: CASSVLRGAGEKLFF. CDR3 DNA: TGTGCCAGCAGTGTCCTCAGGGGTGCTGGTGAAAAACTGTTTTTT.

The chain links TRBV5-1 to TRBJ1-2, with D perhaps TRBD1 (5 bases). Trimming stripped 3 bases from V and 2 bases from J, with 11 bases between. Germline-derived CDR1 and CDR2 are SGHRS and YFSETQ. CDR3 length: 14 residues. This CDR3 is CASSSATVNYGYTF. Here the CDR3 DNA reads TGCGCCAGCAGCTCGGCGACAGTAAACTATGGCTACACCTTC.

The chain combines TRBV7-3 with TRBJ2-1; 7 positions match TRBD1. The CDR3 covers 19 residues. The V and J ends lost 0 bases and 0 bases, in that order; junction bases with no gene match: 11. CDR1 and CDR2 from the germline V gene are SGHTA and FQGTGA. The CDR3 nucleotides read TGTGCCAGCAGCTTAACGAGACAGGGTCCCAGGAGCTCCTACAATGAGCAGTTCTTC. Translation: CASSLTRQGPRSSYNEQFF.

The V and J genes are TRBV10-3 and TRBJ1-2; 8 nucleotides line up with TRBD1. This CDR3 region has 14 residues. Looked up from germline, CDR1 is ENHRY and CDR2 is SYGVKD. V lost 4 bases to trimming and J lost 6 bases; unmatched junction nucleotides: 7. The CDR3 protein is CAISAGGARDGYTF. The CDR3 DNA reads TGTGCCATCAGTGCAGGGGGCGCAAGGGATGGCTACACCTTC.

V is TRBV6-1 and J is TRBJ2-7; weak D call: TRBD1 (6 bases). CDR1 is MNHNS, CDR2 SASEGT, per germline. The CDR3 totals 15 residues. The germline V and J ends were trimmed by 1 base and 0 bases, with 10 bases remaining between them. The CDR3 nucleotides are TGTGCCAGCAGTGAAGGCCAGGGGAGCTCCTACGAGCAGTACGTC. Translating gives CASSEGQGSSYEQYV.

The chain links TRBV11-3 to TRBJ2-2; TRBD1 matches 8 bases. Germline V gene data show CDR1 as SGHNT and CDR2 as YENEEA. V dropped 5 bases and J dropped 7; count of bases not matched to a gene: 3. The CDR3 loop spans 13 amino acids. The CDR3: CASSLQGGGELFF. CDR3 sequence (DNA): TGTGCCAGCAGCCTACAGGGGGGCGGGGAGCTGTTTTTT.

This chain joins TRBV2 and TRBJ1-6; D not certain. CDR1 SNHLY and CDR2 FYNNEI come from the germline V gene. The CDR3 has 16 amino acids. V shed 7 bases and J shed 13 bases, with 26 bases lying between them. Written as DNA, the CDR3 is TGTGCCAGCACTGAGGACTCCCAACTTTCTCAGTCCCCCCTCCACTTT. Translated: CASTEDSQLSQSPLHF.

The J gene is TRBJ1-6, the V gene TRBV12-3 or TRBV12-4; no definite D call. V lost 1 base, J lost 5 bases, and 0 bases lay in between. The CDR3 spans 12 residues. CDR3 DNA sequence: TGTGCCAGCAGTTTAGATAATTCACCCCTCCACTTT. It encodes CASSLDNSPLHF.

The table lists this clone with a few counts. The rearrangement links TRBV5-1 to TRBJ1-5; possible D gene TRBD1, 6 bases. V shed 3 bases and J shed 4 bases, with 11 bases lying between them. CDR1 and CDR2 from the germline V gene are SGHRS and YFSETQ. The CDR3 is 14 residues long. CDR3 coding DNA: TGCGCCAGCAGCTCAGGACAGCCAAATCAGCCCCAGCATTTT. Residues: CASSSGQPNQPQHF. Supplemented by reference TRBV5-1 and TRBJ1-5, the full variable domain reads KAGVTQTPRYLIKTRGQQVTLSCSPISGHRSVSWYQQTPGQGLQFLFEYFSETQRNKGNFPGRFSGRQFSNSRSEMNVSTLELGDSALYLCASSSGQPNQPQHFGDGTRLSIL.

The chain recombines TRBV5-6 with TRBJ2-7, with D perhaps being TRBD1 or TRBD2 (5 bases each). The length of the CDR3 is 15 residues. V was cut by 6 bases and J by 3 bases, with 19 bases left in between. Germline assignment: CDR1 SGHDT and CDR2 YYEEEE. The CDR3 loop is CASTQSGLTNYEQYV. The CDR3 DNA follows: TGTGCCAGCACCCAATCGGGGCTTACTAACTACGAGCAGTACGTC.

The chain employs TRBV6-5 and TRBJ2-1; D unresolved. V was clipped by 4 bases and J by 4 bases, with 8 bases between them. This CDR3 has 13 amino acids. CDR1 is MNHEY, CDR2 SVGAGI, per germline. CDR3 protein: CASSSDTYNEQFF. The CDR3 coding sequence is TGTGCCAGCAGTTCCGACACGTACAATGAGCAGTTCTTC.

The rearrangement joins TRBV19 to TRBJ2-1, with D perhaps given as TRBD1 or TRBD2 (5 bases each). Germline loops: CDR1 LNHDA, CDR2 SQIVND (reference sequence). V lost 10 bases, J lost 2 bases, and 18 bases lay in between. The CDR3 has 15 residues. The CDR3 coding sequence is TGTGCCACCCAATCGGGACCCGGTCCCTACAATGAGCAGTTCTTC. The encoded protein is CATQSGPGPYNEQFF.

The chain employs TRBV5-6 and TRBJ2-1; D may be TRBD2 (6 bases). V was shortened by 2 bases and J by 5 bases, with 11 bases between the two germline ends. Germline values: CDR1 SGHDT, CDR2 YYEEEE. This CDR3 region has 14 residues. As DNA, the CDR3 is TGTGCCAGCAGCTTACGCGGCGGGGACAATGAGCAGTTCTTC. The encoded protein is CASSLRGGDNEQFF. The variable domain in full, completed from reference TRBV5-6 and TRBJ2-1, reads DAGVTQSPTHLIKTRGQQVTLRCSPKSGHDTVSWYQQALGQGPQFIFQYYEEEERQRGNFPDRFSGHQFPNYSSELNVNALLLGDSALYLCASSLRGGDNEQFFGPGTRLTVL.

The chain has TRBV2 and TRBJ2-5; D might be TRBD2 (6 bases). The V end was cut by 5 bases, the J end by 1 base, with 11 bases between. The CDR3 contains 14 residues. Germline CDR1 SNHLY, CDR2 FYNNEI. The CDR3 spells CASSPWDSQETQYF. The CDR3 bases are TGTGCCAGCAGTCCTTGGGACTCCCAAGAGACCCAGTACTTC.

There are a few counts of this clone. The rearrangement links TRBV6-2 or TRBV6-3 to TRBJ2-7; possible D gene TRBD1, 6 bases. The CDR3 extends over 13 amino acids. Germline CDR1 is MNHEY and CDR2 is SVGEGT. With 6 bases removed from V and 3 bases from J, the gap between germline ends came to 12 bases. CDR3 protein: CASSITGFYEQYV. The CDR3 DNA is TGTGCCAGCAGCATAACAGGGTTCTACGAGCAGTACGTC.

This chain connects TRBV7-9 to TRBJ1-1; the match to TRBD1 covers 8 bases. The CDR3 is made up of 16 amino acids. Germline V gene lookup returns CDR1 SEHNR and CDR2 FQNEAQ (reference sequence). Trimming at V came to 10 bases and at J to 8 bases, leaving 21 bases not matched to a gene. CDR3 bases: TGTGCCATTTCGATGGGGGGGGACAGGCCTCGATTCGAAGCTTTCTTT. This codes for CAISMGGDRPRFEAFF.

A few counts support this clone. The rearrangement links TRBV5-1 to TRBJ2-1; 12 bases map to TRBD2. Trimming cost V 4 bases and J 13 bases; bases outside gene matches: 6. Germline V gene lookup returns CDR1 SGHRS and CDR2 YFSETQ. This CDR3 has 13 residues. CDR3 sequence reads: CASSVATSGGQFF. Here the CDR3 DNA reads TGCGCCAGCAGCGTGGCGACTAGCGGGGGTCAGTTCTTC. The full variable domain, completed using reference TRBV5-1 and TRBJ2-1, is KAGVTQTPRYLIKTRGQQVTLSCSPISGHRSVSWYQQTPGQGLQFLFEYFSETQRNKGNFPGRFSGRQFSNSRSEMNVSTLELGDSALYLCASSVATSGGQFFGPGTRLTVL.

The chain is built from TRBV6-2 or TRBV6-3 and TRBJ2-3; D is uncertain. Germline CDR1 MNHEY, CDR2 SVGEGT. The CDR3 consists of 16 residues. Trimming cost V 3 bases and J 0 bases, with 13 bases left between them. The DNA for the CDR3 is TGTGCCAGCAGTTATATTTTGTGGGCCAGCACAGATACGCAGTATTTT. Protein sequence: CASSYILWASTDTQYF.

The chain has TRBV5-6 and TRBJ1-1, with D unresolved. Looked up from germline, CDR1 is SGHDT and CDR2 is YYEEEE. Deletions cut 1 base from V and 0 bases from J, with 4 bases between. The CDR3 contains 13 residues. The CDR3: CASSLSVNTEAFF. CDR3 nucleotides: TGTGCCAGCAGCTTGTCCGTGAACACTGAAGCTTTCTTT.

The J gene is TRBJ1-3, the V gene TRBV2, with unresolved D. Germline loops: CDR1 SNHLY, CDR2 FYNNEI. The CDR3 runs 16 residues. The V end lost 2 bases, the J end lost 0 bases, and 11 bases lay between the germline ends. The DNA for the CDR3 is TGTGCCAGCAGTGAAACGTTCGTTAACTCTGGAAACACCATATATTTT. Protein: CASSETFVNSGNTIYF.

V is TRBV25-1 and J is TRBJ1-4; 8 bases match TRBD1. After removal of 3 bases from V and 5 bases from J, the junction contained 5 bases not matched to a gene. The CDR3 has 15 amino acids. Germline-derived CDR1 and CDR2 are MGHDK and SYGVNS. CDR3 nucleotide sequence: TGTGCCAGCAGTGACGCCGGGACAGGCAATGAAAAACTGTTTTTT. This translates into CASSDAGTGNEKLFF.